The rows below give T cell receptor beta chains drawn from one sample of a study of cytotoxic CD8 clonotypes in ibrutinib-treated CLL. Measured with immunoSEQ multiplex PCR; TCRdb has only the in-frame clones, and not every one. The table records 52,000 or so clones, roughly 80% of them present only once. Here the sequenced sample was PBMCs, taken after 24 months of ibrutinib treatment. The receptor source for this set is a human donor with chronic lymphocytic leukemia. CDR3s include the opening cysteine and the closing phenylalanine or tryptophan. The D gene is left open where the match is weak. Clone size is not always given. Where it is, it says once, few, many or a class for expanded clones.

v_call,clone_size,j_call,d_call,cdr3_aa,cdr3_nt
TRBV2,NA,TRBJ2-7,NA,CASSEGLMGEQYF,TGTGCCAGCAGTGAGGGTCTCATGGGCGAGCAGTACTTC
TRBV11-3,NA,TRBJ1-6,NA,CASSLGLNSPLHF,TGTGCCAGCAGCCTAGGGTTGAATTCACCCCTCCACTTT
TRBV7-2,few,TRBJ2-2,NA,CASSFPQNTGELFF,TGTGCCAGCAGCTTTCCACAGAACACCGGGGAGCTGTTTTTT
TRBV6-5,once,TRBJ2-3,NA,CASTYSTTDTQYF,TGTGCCAGCACCTACTCGACTACAGATACGCAGTATTTT
TRBV28,NA,TRBJ2-5,NA,CASSLLRETQYF,TGTGCCAGCAGTTTACTTCGAGAGACCCAGTACTTC
TRBV11-3,NA,TRBJ2-5,NA,CASSLGGPEETQYF,TGTGCCAGCAGCTTAGGGGGCCCCGAAGAGACCCAGTACTTC
TRBV29-1,NA,TRBJ2-3,NA,CSVEWDSAGTQYF,TGCAGCGTCGAATGGGACTCTGCAGGTACGCAGTATTTT
TRBV5-4,NA,TRBJ2-7,NA,CASSPVRDGGGGSYEQYF,TGTGCCAGCAGCCCGGTCCGGGACGGCGGGGGCGGATCGTACGAGCAGTACTTC
TRBV2,once,TRBJ2-1,TRBD2,CASVTGTSQWDKQFF,TGTGCCAGCGTAACCGGGACTAGTCAGTGGGATAAGCAGTTCTTC
TRBV9,NA,TRBJ1-2,NA,CASSVAGANYGYTF,TGTGCCAGCAGCGTAGCTGGGGCCAACTATGGCTACACCTTC
TRBV6-1,NA,TRBJ2-1,NA,CASSEVPRSNNEQFF,TGTGCCAGCAGTGAGGTGCCCCGGAGTAACAATGAGCAGTTCTTC
TRBV13,NA,TRBJ2-1,NA,CASNQVWGPTYNEQFF,TGTGCCAGCAACCAAGTTTGGGGACCTACCTACAATGAGCAGTTCTTC
TRBV28,once,TRBJ1-4,NA,CAGRGTNEKLFF,TGTGCCGGACGGGGTACTAATGAAAAACTGTTTTTT
TRBV9,few,TRBJ1-5,NA,CASSLSAKDQPQHF,TGTGCCAGCAGCCTCAGCGCTAAAGATCAGCCCCAGCATTTT
TRBV29-1,once,TRBJ1-5,TRBD1,CSVEGTGDHQPQHF,TGCAGCGTTGAGGGGACAGGGGACCATCAGCCCCAGCATTTT
TRBV7-2,NA,TRBJ2-3,TRBD1,CASRQGAEADTQYF,TGTGCCAGCAGACAGGGGGCTGAGGCAGATACGCAGTATTTT
TRBV7-9,NA,TRBJ1-4,NA,CASSPGTQGREKLFF,TGTGCCAGCAGCCCCGGGACCCAGGGGAGAGAAAAACTGTTTTTT
TRBV11-2,NA,TRBJ2-7,TRBD2,CASSLDRASGIPTNEQYF,TGTGCCAGCAGCTTAGATCGGGCTAGCGGGATACCTACGAACGAGCAGTACTTC
TRBV9,NA,TRBJ2-1,TRBD2,CASSVSGRTYNEQFF,TGTGCCAGCAGCGTAAGCGGGAGAACCTACAATGAGCAGTTCTTC
TRBV19,few,TRBJ2-1,NA,CASRRGTDDNEQFF,TGTGCCAGTAGACGCGGGACTGACGACAATGAGCAGTTCTTC
TRBV10-2,NA,TRBJ1-2,TRBD1,CASLTDYDRAYGYTF,TGCGCCAGCCTCACCGACTATGACAGGGCCTATGGCTACACCTTC
TRBV9,NA,TRBJ2-1,TRBD2,CASSVSTSGAYNEQFF,TGTGCCAGCAGCGTGTCAACTAGCGGGGCTTACAATGAGCAGTTCTTC
TRBV15,NA,TRBJ1-1,NA,CATSRRGGGTEAFF,TGTGCCACCAGCAGACGGGGAGGGGGAACTGAAGCTTTCTTT
TRBV10-3,NA,TRBJ2-7,NA,CAVAQDSYEQYF,TGTGCCGTGGCACAGGATTCCTACGAGCAGTACTTC